This TCR beta chain was sequenced for a study of blood T cells in healthy people across ages (dated by TCRdb to the mid-2010s). Regarding the research as a whole: In model experiments, roughly one uniquely barcoded TCR beta cDNA molecule per two T cells was captured by template switching. Using deep sequencing normalized with unique cDNA molecular identifiers, the study measured how TCR beta repertoire diversity changes with age. The donors were split into four age groups: young (average around 15 years), middle-aged (about 40), aged (approximately 59) and long-lived (roughly 77). To avoid experimental bias, donors of different ages were spread randomly across the sequencing lanes. Using the same blood draw, the study looked at two additional independent replicas of 1 million unique cDNA reads for two donors, one aged 18 to 30 and the other aged 80 or older. The paper as a whole reports these results and caveats: Compared with the aged group, the long-lived group had more naive CD4+ T cells, fewer expanded clones and increased TCR diversity, a pattern suggesting age selection. Observed TCR beta diversity per million T cells fell roughly linearly with age, and a significant reduction was already apparent by age roughly 40. Since profiling was done on bulk unsorted PBMCs, naive and antigen-experienced compartments could not be conclusively compared. Estimates of total diversity based on one million sequenced T cells were regarded as lower bounds and as underestimates. Donor CMV infection status was unknown, potentially confounding age-related changes in expanded clonotypes. A strong correlation was found between observed TCR beta diversity and the percentage of naive T cells measured by flow cytometry.

Library method: 5' RACE. The listed sequencing device is Illumina HiSeq 2500. A second roughly 6 to 11 cycle PCR used a sample-barcoded 5' primer and a J-beta primer mix. A template-switch 5' adaptor carrying 12 random nucleotides introduced a unique molecular identifier onto each TCR beta cDNA molecule. At least 3 million CDR3-containing paired-end reads were obtained from each sample. First-strand cDNA synthesis was performed from all RNA using the Mint cDNA synthesis kit, with priming by a TRBC-specific oligonucleotide. Following uracil-DNA glycosylase treatment, a first 18-cycle PCR with universal primers M1SS and BC2_uni_R was performed on all cDNA. The authors' pipeline ran thus. For normalization, 1 million high-quality reads were randomly selected from each sample, with every read carrying a distinct molecular identifier. Instead of being binned into consensus sequences, reads with shared molecular identifiers were discarded. MiTCR, run with a Q25 quality threshold and the strictest error-elimination algorithm, handled CDR3 identification, clonotype clustering and error correction. A nonparametric unseen species model using Euler transformation provided a lower-bound estimate of total TCR beta diversity. TCRdb reworked the public reads: Q25 trimming with fastp, MiXCR clone assembly, productive beta chains retained. Rows are unified per CDR3 protein, each entry keeping the most common DNA and genes. What appears here as the V and J calls and clone size reflects TCRdb's work, not the paper's. In this sample the table shows about 1 million distinct CDR3 sequences, under 55% of which occur a single time. The ten top clones hold approximately 17% of the sample.

This clonotype came up a few times. Its antigen remains undetermined. Base-call qualities are not available, and no considerably larger clone is one nucleotide away. Including the terminal cysteine and phenylalanine, the CDR3 comprises 14 residues. Solely the CDR3 DNA is kept, with 42 bases framed from the first base. From the germline V gene, CDR1 is MNHEY and CDR2 is SVGEGT. Trimming removed 2 bases from V and 5 bases from J; the gene matches leave 5 bases unexplained. Donors were a few dozen systemically healthy Caucasian individuals from Russia aged roughly 6 to 100 years. Around 10 milliliters of peripheral blood were collected from each donor into EDTA-treated Vacutainer tubes. PBMCs were isolated by Ficoll-Paque density-gradient centrifugation, with at least 7 million obtained per sample. Trizol reagent was used to extract total RNA from PBMCs, with at least 6 micrograms per sample. For every donor, an aliquot of PBMCs went through flow cytometry to measure the percentages of naive CD45RAhigh/CD27high T cells.

This chain joins TRBV6-2 or TRBV6-3 to TRBJ2-7; the junction holds 8 bases that match TRBD2. The clonotype was recovered from a woman aged 55-70 years in good health. Material for sequencing was blood. The CDR3 is CASSYGTRKDEQYF. The nucleotides read TGTGCCAGCAGTTACGGGACTAGGAAAGACGAGCAGTACTTC.